Following are 5 T cell receptor beta chains from one sample sequenced in a study of T-cell memory formation after mild COVID-19. TCRdb reanalysed the 5' RACE reads using MiXCR and keeps one entry per CDR3 protein. The profile shows over 300,000 distinct CDR3 sequences, 20% of them singletons. The sequenced sample consisted of PBMCs or a T cell subset sorted from them (not recorded which). The receptors here all came from a man younger than 35 who had mild COVID-19 (a few samples of this study predate the infection). Cell type and time point are not known.

Worth noting for this clonotype: Compared with germline, one end of the junction differs, possibly owing to a read error. Written as DNA, the CDR3 is TGTGCCAGCAGCTCAGAGGGGACTAGCGGGGGTTTC. It specifies CASSSEGTSGGF. The chain carries TRBV5-8 and TRBJ2-5, with 14 bases lining up with TRBD2. This CDR3 is 12 amino acids long. Germline V gene sequence: CDR1 SGHTS, CDR2 YDEGEE.

The CDR3 nucleotides are TGTGCCATCAGTGAACCCGCCGGGACAGGGAACGAGCAGTACTTC. Its translation is CAISEPAGTGNEQYF. The chain carries TRBV10-3 and TRBJ2-7; 9 bases map to TRBD1. CDR3 size: 15 residues. Germline CDR1 ENHRY, CDR2 SYGVKD. V was clipped by 3 bases and J by 5 bases; unmatched bases: 8.

The chain employs TRBV5-4 and TRBJ2-7; unclear D gene. The V end was cut by 1 base, the J end by 5 bases, with 10 bases between. The CDR3 covers 13 residues. Germline V gene lookup returns CDR1 SGHNT and CDR2 YYREEE (reference sequence). The DNA of the CDR3 is TGTGCCAGCAGCTTGCGGTATGGTGACGAGCAGTACGTC. Translation: CASSLRYGDEQYV.

About this clonotype itself: A read error is possible here, since a much larger clone lies one base away. The chain carries TRBV12-3 or TRBV12-4 and TRBJ1-1; D call uncertain. The CDR3 sequence is 10 residues long. V shed 6 bases and J shed 11 bases, with 10 bases lying between them. CDR3 loop: CASRARNAFF. The CDR3 DNA reads as TGTGCCAGCAGGGCCCGAAACGCTTTCTTT.

The chain recombines TRBV20-1 with TRBJ2-7; D is tentatively TRBD1 or TRBD2 (5 bases each). CDR3 length equals 14 residues. V gave up 6 bases and J gave up 0 bases, with 15 bases separating them. The germline V gene has CDR1 DFQATT and CDR2 SNEGSKA (reference sequence). The CDR3 DNA reads as TGCAGTGCGAAGAGGGGCGGTAGCTCCTACGAGCAGTACGTC. Translating gives CSAKRGGSSYEQYV.